Sequencing of this TCR beta chain was carried out in a study of T cell responses to AZD1222 COVID-19 vaccine. Per germline, CDR1 LNHNV and CDR2 YYDKDF (reference sequence). Trimming removed 1 base at V and 8 bases at J, with 11 bases between. CDR3 length equals 13 residues. The protocol was immunoSEQ multiplex PCR, while the TCRdb copy is restricted to in-frame clones and leaves out a portion. The repertoire holds about 140,000 clones, 85% to 95% seen once, with around 0.9% in the top ten. The receptor was isolated from an adult in good health. The V call is TRBV15, the J call TRBJ1-1; a possible D gene is TRBD1 (5 bases). This specimen was peripheral blood, taken on day 0 of MenACWY control vaccination. This chain's CDR3 is CATSRGSGAEAFF. The CDR3 DNA reads as TGTGCCACCAGCAGAGGGTCTGGGGCCGAAGCTTTCTTT.